These 15 T cell receptor beta chains were sequenced from one sample in a study of cytomegalovirus exposure and HLA in healthy donors (dated by TCRdb to the late 2010s). Library preparation used the immunoSEQ multiplex PCR assay. For the multiplex PCR, a mixture combining 60 forward primers for TCR Vbeta segments and 13 reverse primers for TCR Jbeta segments was used. TCRdb re-hosts the immuneACCESS table, in-frame sequences only. Its copies lack some clones; in the studies checked, an unresolved V gene accounts for under half of them, and the cause for the rest is not known. In all, the sample holds fewer than 150,000 clones, and approximately 80% of those were seen once. The top ten constitute 5.1% of the sample. Material: PBMCs. These receptors all come from a male donor in good health and CMV-seronegative.

V and J are TRBV7-2 and TRBJ2-7; D is uncertain. V was trimmed by 2 bases and J by 3 bases, leaving 8 bases between them. The CDR3 contains 13 residues. Per the germline V gene, CDR1 is SGHTA and CDR2 is FQGNSA. CDR3 DNA: TGTGCCAGCAGCTTACCTAACAGCTACGAGCAGTACTTC. Amino acid sequence: CASSLPNSYEQYF.

In this sample, this clone turned up once. The chain combines TRBV6-5 with TRBJ1-1; TRBD1 matches at 8 bases. The V and J ends lost 4 bases and 0 bases, in that order; junction bases with no gene match: 4. CDR1 MNHEY and CDR2 SVGAGI come from the germline V gene. The CDR3 sequence is 15 residues long. CDR3 region: CASSSGTGMNTEAFF. The CDR3 DNA is TGTGCCAGCAGTTCCGGGACAGGTATGAACACTGAAGCTTTCTTT.

This clone was seen a handful of times. The chain employs TRBV30 and TRBJ1-1, with unresolved D. Germline CDR1 and CDR2: GTSNPN and SVGIG (reference sequence). This CDR3 has 11 residues. V was trimmed by 5 bases and J by 3 bases, leaving 7 bases between them. The CDR3 bases are TGTGCCTGGTCGGGGTACACTGAAGCTTTCTTT. Protein sequence: CAWSGYTEAFF. The variable domain in full, completed from reference TRBV30 and TRBJ1-1, reads SQTIHQWPATLVQPVGSPLSLECTVEGTSNPNLYWYRQAAGRGLQLLFYSVGIGQISSEVPQNLSASRPQDRQFILSSKKLLLSDSGFYLCAWSGYTEAFFGQGTRLTVV.

The sample holds a few counts of this clone. The chain employs TRBV4-2 and TRBJ2-2, with TRBD1 matching 7 bases. The germline gives CDR1 LGHNA, CDR2 YNFKEQ. The CDR3 spans 15 residues. After removal of 1 base from V and 3 bases from J, the junction contained 2 bases not matched to a gene. The CDR3 bases are TGTGCCAGCAGCCAAGCACAGGGGTACACCGGGGAGCTGTTTTTT. Amino acid sequence: CASSQAQGYTGELFF.

The gene calls are TRBV18 and TRBJ1-2, with 10 bases matching TRBD1. The ends lost 2 bases at V and 4 bases at J; junction bases unmatched: 4. Germline V gives CDR1 KGHSH, CDR2 LQKENI. The CDR3 has 15 amino acids. The CDR3 nucleotides are TGTGCCAGCTCACCAGGCGGACAGGGGGGCTATGGCTACACCTTC. It yields the protein CASSPGGQGGYGYTF.

J is TRBJ2-1 and V is TRBV7-9; D is undetermined. V lost 5 bases, J lost 8 bases, and 7 bases lay in between. This CDR3 region has 11 residues. From germline, CDR1 is SEHNR and CDR2 FQNEAQ (reference sequence). CDR3 nucleotides: TGTGCCAGCAGCCGCACAGATGAGCAGTTCTTC. This sequence encodes CASSRTDEQFF.

The chain couples TRBV5-1 to TRBJ1-6; the D gene is possibly TRBD1 (5 bases). V lost 4 bases, J lost 8 bases, and 13 bases lay in between. Germline lookup yields CDR1 SGHRS and CDR2 YFSETQ. The CDR3 runs to 14 residues. The CDR3 sequence is CASSPRGSDSPLHF. In DNA, the CDR3 is TGCGCCAGCAGCCCAAGGGGATCCGATTCACCCCTCCACTTT.

This clone was seen a few times. Other DNA sequences within the sample encode an identical CDR3. The chain links TRBV7-2 to TRBJ2-5; no clear D. The ends were cut back, 5 bases at V and 2 bases at J, with 3 bases in the middle. Germline CDR1 SGHTA, CDR2 FQGNSA. The CDR3 totals 11 residues. CDR3: CASSLQETQYF. The CDR3 DNA reads as TGTGCCAGCAGCCTTCAAGAGACCCAGTACTTC.

This clone was recorded once. The rearrangement links TRBV28 to TRBJ1-5; a possible D gene is TRBD1 (5 bases). V dropped 7 bases and J dropped 7 bases, with 17 bases sitting between them. CDR1 is MDHEN, CDR2 SYDVKM, per germline. CDR3 size: 14 residues. The CDR3 DNA follows: TGTGCCAGCACTCCTGGGGGGGAGGGCCAGCCCCAGCATTTT. Residues: CASTPGGEGQPQHF.

The rearrangement links TRBV7-2 to TRBJ1-2; D uncertain. The V end lost 5 bases, the J end lost 7 bases, and 17 bases lay between the germline ends. In germline, CDR1 is SGHTA, CDR2 FQGNSA. The CDR3 is 14 residues long. The CDR3 loop is CASSLGRDYGGYTF. In DNA, the CDR3 is TGTGCCAGCAGCCTAGGGCGTGACTATGGTGGCTACACCTTC.

This chain links TRBV12-2 with TRBJ1-2; TRBD1, the table's D call, lacks a check against the DNA. TRBV12-2 is marked as a pseudogene. The CDR3 loop spans 15 amino acids. The CDR3 protein is CASRSPDRTNYGYTF. In nucleotides, the CDR3 is TGTGCAAGTCGCTCCCCGGACAGAACTAACTATGGCTACACCTTC.

This clone was picked up a small number of times. The chain links TRBV6-6 to TRBJ1-6, with 7 positions matching TRBD1. The CDR3 extends over 14 amino acids. J lost 7 bases, V lost 2 bases, and 2 bases had no gene match. In germline, CDR1 is MNHNY, CDR2 SVGAGI (reference sequence). In DNA, the CDR3 is TGTGCCAGCAGTTACACAGGGGAAAATTCACCCCTCCACTTT. Translation gives CASSYTGENSPLHF.

The gene calls are TRBV19 and TRBJ2-3; TRBD2 is a possible D gene (6 bases). The CDR3 sequence is 15 residues long. The V gene's germline CDR1 is LNHDA and CDR2 SQIVND (reference sequence). Between the trimmed V and J ends, which lost 5 bases and 5 bases, there was a span of 17 bases. The CDR3 is CASSPPGLGGDTQYF. CDR3 DNA: TGTGCCAGTAGTCCTCCAGGCCTGGGGGGAGATACGCAGTATTTT.

This clone was seen a handful of times. The chain is built from TRBV27 and TRBJ1-2; no definite D call. The V gene's germline CDR1 is MNHEY and CDR2 SMNVEV (reference sequence). The ends were cut back, 6 bases at V and 5 bases at J, with 13 bases in the middle. The CDR3 has 13 amino acids. The DNA for the CDR3 is TGTGCCAGCAGCTCCCAGTCAGGATATGGCTACACCTTC. Its translation is CASSSQSGYGYTF.

The chain couples TRBV30 to TRBJ2-7; maybe TRBD2 (6 bases). The CDR3 loop spans 16 amino acids. Germline V CDR1 and CDR2: GTSNPN, SVGIG (reference sequence). V was shortened by 2 bases and J by 0 bases, with 17 bases between the two germline ends. The CDR3 coding sequence is TGTGCCTGGAGTCGCTTTGAGGGAGGAAGCTCCTACGAGCAGTACTTC. It yields the protein CAWSRFEGGSSYEQYF. Together with reference TRBV30 and TRBJ2-7, the CDR3 gives the full variable domain: SQTIHQWPATLVQPVGSPLSLECTVEGTSNPNLYWYRQAAGRGLQLLFYSVGIGQISSEVPQNLSASRPQDRQFILSSKKLLLSDSGFYLCAWSRFEGGSSYEQYFGPGTRLTVT.